A single sample gave rise to the 5 T cell receptor beta chains below, sequenced in a study of blood T cell repertoires in COVID-19 (TCRdb year 2020). The library was produced with the immunoSEQ multiplex PCR assay. What TCRdb holds here is the immuneACCESS table cut down to in-frame rearrangements. Part of the clones is not present; checked against another copy, under half of the missing clones reflect an unresolved V gene, and the others are unexplained. The table for this sample lists almost 400,000 clones; over 75% of them were counted only once. The ten largest account for roughly 2% of the sample. The material sequenced was peripheral blood. The source is a woman aged 55-70 years with COVID-19, enrolled during active disease.

The chain joins TRBV19 to TRBJ2-5; the D gene is possibly TRBD1 (6 bases). V was cut by 6 bases and J by 4 bases, with 15 bases left in between. This CDR3 region has 14 residues. Germline assignment: CDR1 LNHDA and CDR2 SQIVND (reference sequence). Here the CDR3 reads CASRPVRGSETQYF. Written as DNA, the CDR3 is TGTGCCAGTAGGCCAGTAAGGGGGTCAGAGACCCAGTACTTC.

V and J are TRBV19 and TRBJ1-3; D gene uncertain. The germline gives CDR1 LNHDA, CDR2 SQIVND (reference sequence). With 6 bases removed from V and 0 bases from J, the gap between germline ends came to 12 bases. The CDR3 covers 15 residues. The CDR3 nucleotides are TGTGCCAGTAGCCGTGGCATCCTCTCTGGAAACACCATATATTTT. Its translation: CASSRGILSGNTIYF.

A note on this clone: The sample carries other DNA sequences with the same CDR3. The rearrangement joins TRBV2 to TRBJ1-5; D not resolved. CDR1 and CDR2 (germline): SNHLY, FYNNEI. V lost 6 bases to trimming and J lost 0 bases, with 3 bases between them. This CDR3 comprises 12 residues. CDR3 DNA sequence: TGTGCCAGCAGCTATAGCAATCAGCCCCAGCATTTT. Its protein is CASSYSNQPQHF.

The V and J genes are TRBV5-4 and TRBJ1-1; D is unresolved. The CDR3 covers 14 residues. The V end was cut by 0 bases, the J end by 0 bases, with 6 bases between. Germline V gives CDR1 SGHNT, CDR2 YYREEE (reference sequence). The CDR3 loop reads CASSLETLNTEAFF. The CDR3 bases are TGTGCCAGCAGCTTGGAGACACTGAACACTGAAGCTTTCTTT.

The count of this clone is one. CDR3: CASSKTGYGNTIYF. In nucleotides, the CDR3 is TGTGCCAGCAGCAAGACAGGGTACGGAAACACCATATATTTT. The chain couples TRBV7-7 to TRBJ1-3; 7 nucleotides line up with TRBD1. The CDR3 covers 14 residues. J gave up 4 bases and V 5 bases, and 5 bases lay outside the gene matches. From germline, CDR1 is SSHAT and CDR2 FNYEAQ (reference sequence).